The TCR beta chain described here comes from a study of blood T cell repertoires in COVID-19. Study summary: From T cells, B-cell-depleted T cells, or PBMCs came the material, which was cDNA or gDNA.

Enrollees, roughly 18 to 90 years old, lived in some 24 US areas. In this sample, this clone turned up once. CDR3 length: 16 residues. Between the trimmed V and J ends, which lost 5 bases and 4 bases, there was a span of 19 bases. CDR1 and CDR2 from the germline V gene are SGHNT and YENEEA. Sequenced by immunoSEQ multiplex PCR; TCRdb stores in-frame clones only, minus some. The sample consists of 400,000 to 500,000 clones, over 75% of them appearing once. The V and J genes are TRBV11-3 and TRBJ2-3, with D maybe TRBD2 (6 bases). The sample consisted of PBMCs or T cells enriched from blood (not recorded which). The clonotype was recovered from a woman aged 18-29 years who had been exposed to COVID-19. The CDR3 sequence: CASSPGESAGADTQYF. CDR3 nucleotide sequence: TGTGCCAGCAGCCCGGGGGAGTCCGCGGGCGCAGATACGCAGTATTTT. Full variable domain (rest looked up from reference TRBV11-3 and TRBJ2-3): EAGVVQSPRYKIIEKKQPVAFWCNPISGHNTLYWYLQNLGQGPELLIRYENEEAVDDSQLPKDRFSAERLKGVDSTLKIQPAELGDSAVYLCASSPGESAGADTQYFGPGTRLTVL.